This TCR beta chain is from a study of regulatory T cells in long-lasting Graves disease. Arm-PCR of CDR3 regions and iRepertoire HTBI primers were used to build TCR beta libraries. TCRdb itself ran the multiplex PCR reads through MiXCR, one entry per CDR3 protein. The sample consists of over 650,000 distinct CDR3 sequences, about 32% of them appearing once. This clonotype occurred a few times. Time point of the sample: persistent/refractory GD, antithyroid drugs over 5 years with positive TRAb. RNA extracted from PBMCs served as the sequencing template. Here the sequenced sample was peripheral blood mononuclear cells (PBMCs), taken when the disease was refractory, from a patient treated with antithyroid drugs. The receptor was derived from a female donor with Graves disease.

The chain's CDR3 is CASTSSGGDAFF. Here the CDR3 DNA reads TGTGCCAGCACCTCGTCAGGGGGCGACGCTTTCTTT. V is TRBV6-1 and J is TRBJ1-1; 8 positions match TRBD1. Germline lookup yields CDR1 MNHNS and CDR2 SASEGT. The CDR3 extends over 12 amino acids. Trimming cost V 7 bases and J 11 bases; bases outside gene matches: 9.